This TCR beta chain was profiled in a study of blood T cell repertoires in COVID-19. In the study overall: There were acute and convalescent COVID-19 samples, and they came from the United States, Italy and Spain.

V was clipped by 4 bases and J by 6 bases; unmatched bases: 5. This CDR3 contains 16 residues. The germline gives CDR1 SGHNT, CDR2 YYREEE (reference sequence). In the authors' workflow: Researchers report that nucleated cell counts were estimated from reference gene primer amplification. Sequenced by immunoSEQ multiplex PCR; TCRdb stores in-frame clones only, minus some. Clone size and the V and J calls come from that table; the DNA yielded D and trimming. The sample contains 200,000 to 300,000 clones, about 85% of which appear only once. The chain joins TRBV5-4 to TRBJ2-2; 14 nucleotides align to TRBD2. This receptor was taken from a man aged 55 to 70 with acute or convalescent COVID-19. Sequenced input: peripheral blood. The CDR3 spells CASSRRTSGGPGELFF. The DNA for the CDR3 is TGTGCCAGCAGCCGTAGGACTAGCGGGGGGCCCGGGGAGCTGTTTTTT.